The rows below give T cell receptor beta chains drawn from one sample of a study of blood T cell repertoires in COVID-19. TCRdb keeps only in-frame clones here, not all; method: immunoSEQ multiplex PCR. The sample consists of tens of thousands of clones, roughly 86% of them appearing once. Source material: peripheral blood. The source is an elderly man with active or convalescent COVID-19. The CDR3 runs from the conserved cysteine through the conserved F or W. Each record gives: J gene, V gene, clone size, D gene, CDR3 DNA, CDR3 protein. A D gene is named only where the DNA matches it firmly. Where a row states a size, it is once, few, many or the class of an expanded clone; other rows omit it.

TRBJ1-5 TRBV19 . . TGTGCCAGTAGTATTATAGGAGGGGAAGGTCAGCCCCAGCATTTT CASSIIGGEGQPQHF
TRBJ2-3 TRBV5-1 . . TGCGCCAGCAGCCAAGCGGGAGATACGCAGTATTTT CASSQAGDTQYF
TRBJ1-6 TRBV19 . . TGTGCCAGTAGTATAGAGTGGGGCAATTCACCCCTCCACTTT CASSIEWGNSPLHF
TRBJ1-5 TRBV5-8 . . TGTGCCAGCAGCTCAGGGGATACGAGCAATCAGCCCCAGCATTTT CASSSGDTSNQPQHF
TRBJ1-2 TRBV5-1 . TRBD1 TGCGCCAGCAGCTCATGGACAGGGGGCCATGGCTACACCTTC CASSSWTGGHGYTF
TRBJ2-1 TRBV7-2 . . TGTGCCAGCAGCTTAACCCAGGGTTCCCATGAGCAGTTCTTC CASSLTQGSHEQFF
TRBJ1-4 TRBV6-5 . TRBD1 TGTGCCAGCAGTTCAAGTCGGACAGGTGAAAAACTGTTTTTT CASSSSRTGEKLFF
TRBJ2-1 TRBV6-5 . TRBD2 TGTGCCAGCATCGGAGGGAGGGTCTACAATGAGCAGTTCTTC CASIGGRVYNEQFF
TRBJ1-1 TRBV5-1 . TRBD1 TGCGCCAGCAGCGGACAGGGGTTCAACACTGAAGCTTTCTTT CASSGQGFNTEAFF
TRBJ1-2 TRBV10-2 . . TGCGCCAGCGCAAAGGGGGTGGACTATGGCTACACCTTC CASAKGVDYGYTF
TRBJ1-3 TRBV5-8 few . TGTGCCAGCAGCATCGCCCGAGTCCTCTCTGGAAACACCATATATTTT CASSIARVLSGNTIYF
TRBJ2-3 TRBV7-6 . TRBD2 TGTGCCAGCAGCTACGGACTAGCGGGGGCTGGAGATACGCAGTATTTT CASSYGLAGAGDTQYF
TRBJ1-1 TRBV6-5 . . TGTGCCAGCAGTACAGCCTTGAACACTGAAGCTTTCTTT CASSTALNTEAFF
TRBJ1-4 TRBV5-1 . . TGCGCCAGCAGCTTGGGGGCCGCAAATGAAAAACTGTTTTTT CASSLGAANEKLFF
TRBJ1-1 TRBV11-2 . TRBD1 TGTGCCAGCACCCTCGGGGCAGGGGGCATCACTGAAGCTTTCTTT CASTLGAGGITEAFF
TRBJ2-5 TRBV6-6 . TRBD1 TGTGCCAGCACCTCGGGACAGCAAGAGACCCAGTACTTC CASTSGQQETQYF
TRBJ1-2 TRBV2 few TRBD1 TGTGCCAGCAGTGTTCCGGGACAGGGGATCTATGGCTACACCTTC CASSVPGQGIYGYTF
TRBJ2-3 TRBV27 . . TGTGCCAGCAGTCCCCAGGCCCCAGATACGCAGTATTTT CASSPQAPDTQYF
TRBJ1-1 TRBV11-2 . TRBD1 TGTGCCAGCAGCTTAGGGGACAGAACGAACACTGAAGCTTTCTTT CASSLGDRTNTEAFF
TRBJ1-2 TRBV5-1 . TRBD1 TGCGCCAGCAGCTTGTGGGGACAGGACTATGGCTACACCTTC CASSLWGQDYGYTF
TRBJ2-3 TRBV9 . . TGTGCCAGCAGCTCCGGACGTGGGGAGCTCACAGATACGCAGTATTTT CASSSGRGELTDTQYF
TRBJ1-6 TRBV5-1 . . TGCGCCAGCAGCTTGGTGACAGGAGATTCACCCCTCCACTTT CASSLVTGDSPLHF
TRBJ1-1 TRBV10-3 few TRBD1 TGTGCCATCAGGGACAGGGGTGGCACTGAAGCTTTCTTT CAIRDRGGTEAFF
TRBJ2-3 TRBV3-1/TRBV3-2 . . TGTGCCAGCAGCCAAGGGTCGGGGGGCAAAGATACGCAGTATTTT CASSQGSGGKDTQYF
TRBJ2-2 TRBV5-1 . TRBD2 TGCGCCAGCAGCTTAAGCGGGGGGAACACCGGGGAGCTGTTTTTT CASSLSGGNTGELFF
TRBJ2-5 TRBV20-1 . . TGCAGTGCTAGTATCGACAGAATCTTCCAAGAGACCCAGTACTTC CSASIDRIFQETQYF
TRBJ1-2 TRBV19 . TRBD1 TGTGCCAGTAGTGAGGACAGGGATGGGGGCTACACCTTC CASSEDRDGGYTF
TRBJ1-4 TRBV29-1 . . TGCAGCGTTGAAGGGCAAAATGAAAAACTGTTTTTT CSVEGQNEKLFF
TRBJ1-1 TRBV24-1 . . TGTGCCACCAGTGATTCCACCAGAGGTCGGAACACTGAAGCTTTCTTT CATSDSTRGRNTEAFF
TRBJ2-1 TRBV18 . TRBD1 TGTGCCAGCTCACAAGGGACAGGGACAGGGACCAAGCAGTTCTTC CASSQGTGTGTKQFF
TRBJ2-3 TRBV7-9 once TRBD1 TGTGCCAGCAGTTACCGACAGGGGGCGGATACGCAGTATTTT CASSYRQGADTQYF
TRBJ1-2 TRBV11-1 . . TGTGCCAGCAGCTTAGAACAGGGAGTTGGCTACACCTTC CASSLEQGVGYTF
TRBJ2-5 TRBV5-5 . . TGTGCCAGCAGCAAAAGCCGGACAGAATTAGTGGGACAAGAGACCCAGTACTTC CASSKSRTELVGQETQYF
TRBJ1-6 TRBV9 . . TGTGCCAGCAGCGTGACGGGGAATTCACCCCTCCACTTT CASSVTGNSPLHF
TRBJ2-3 TRBV5-1 . TRBD2 TGCGCCAGCAGCCGTACCGGGACTAGCGGGGGCGGGGGAGATACGCAGTATTTT CASSRTGTSGGGGDTQYF
TRBJ2-1 TRBV2 few TRBD1 TGTGCCAGCAGTCCGGGACAGACCTACAATGAGCAGTTCTTC CASSPGQTYNEQFF
TRBJ2-3 TRBV5-4 once . TGTGCCAGCAGCAACCAACTGCCCGGGACGCAGTATTTT CASSNQLPGTQYF
TRBJ2-1 TRBV19 . . TGTGCCAGTAGTATGCAACGAGGCAGCTACAATGAGCAGTTCTTC CASSMQRGSYNEQFF
TRBJ1-1 TRBV10-2 . TRBD1 TGCGCCAGCAGCCGGGACAGGGATCAAACTGAAGCTTTCTTT CASSRDRDQTEAFF
TRBJ1-6 TRBV3-1/TRBV3-2 . . TGTGCCAGCAGCCAAATTTTGCGGGGCTCCTATAATTCACCCCTCCACTTT CASSQILRGSYNSPLHF
TRBJ1-2 TRBV3-1/TRBV3-2 once . TGTGCCAGCAGCCAAGGATGGGGCAACTATGGCTACACCTTC CASSQGWGNYGYTF
TRBJ1-5 TRBV6-4 . . TGTGCCAGCAGTGACCCGGACATAAACAATCAGCCCCAGCATTTT CASSDPDINNQPQHF
TRBJ2-1 TRBV29-1 . . TGCAGCGTTGTCGACTATGAGCAGTTCTTC CSVVDYEQFF
TRBJ1-6 TRBV7-2 once . TGTGCCAGCACTTTCAGTCGTGGCGGGCCTCATTCACCCCTCCACTTT CASTFSRGGPHSPLHF
TRBJ1-3 TRBV5-1 few . TGCGCCAGCAGCTTGGTGGCTTCTGGAAACACCATATATTTT CASSLVASGNTIYF
TRBJ1-1 TRBV5-8 . TRBD1 TGTGCCAGCAGCTCGCGGACAGGAATTACTGAAGCTTTCTTT CASSSRTGITEAFF
TRBJ1-6 TRBV5-5 . . TGTGCCAGCAGCTTAAAGAGGGCCGGAGATTCACCCCTCCACTTT CASSLKRAGDSPLHF
TRBJ1-2 TRBV5-4 . . TGTGCCAGCAGCAGAGGTTTCTGGGATGGCTACACCTTC CASSRGFWDGYTF
TRBJ2-5 TRBV28 . . TGTGCCAGCAGGACTTCACAAGAGACCCAGTACTTC CASRTSQETQYF
TRBJ2-3 TRBV5-5 . . TGTGCCAGCAGCTGGGCTGGCAGGCCCGCAAACACAGATACGCAGTATTTT CASSWAGRPANTDTQYF
TRBJ1-1 TRBV11-2 . TRBD1 TGTGCCAGCAGCATCCGGGACAGGATGTTAGCTTTCTTT CASSIRDRMLAFF
TRBJ1-4 TRBV18 . TRBD1 TGTGCCAGCTCACCAGGACAGGTTAATGAAAAACTGTTTTTT CASSPGQVNEKLFF
TRBJ2-2 TRBV7-3 . TRBD2 TGTGCCAGCAGCCCCAACACGGGACTAGCGGGAGGGTTCTCCCACGGGGAGCTGTTTTTT CASSPNTGLAGGFSHGELFF
TRBJ2-5 TRBV24-1 . . TGTGCCACCAGTGAGACACCCCAAGAGACCCAGTACTTC CATSETPQETQYF